The source of this T cell receptor beta chain is a study of T cell responses to AZD1222 COVID-19 vaccine. This CDR3 is built from 14 residues. V lost 3 bases, J lost 2 bases, and 5 bases lay in between. CDR1 and CDR2 from the germline V gene are LNHDA and SQIVND (reference sequence). As concerns this clone: Its specificity is unknown.

Study-level findings and limits: Most donors were white British, females outnumbered males, and clonal diversity was possibly underestimated.

Profiling relied on immunoSEQ multiplex PCR, and the TCRdb table lists in-frame clones only, not all of them. The sample shows some 120,000 clones, 92% of them seen only once. Sequenced here: peripheral blood, sampled on day 0 of AZD1222 vaccination. The rearrangement links TRBV19 to TRBJ1-6, with no clear D. The receptor was isolated from an adult in good health. CDR3 protein: CASSMVAYNSPLHF. The CDR3 nucleotides are TGTGCCAGTAGTATGGTGGCCTATAATTCACCCCTCCACTTT.